Detailed here is one T cell receptor beta chain. This specimen comes from a study of blood T cell repertoires in COVID-19. The V and J ends lost 4 bases and 6 bases, in that order; junction bases with no gene match: 8. Germline loops: CDR1 WNHNN, CDR2 SYGVQD (reference sequence). CDR3 size: 14 residues. The table came from immunoSEQ multiplex PCR; TCRdb's copy has only in-frame clones and leaves some out. Among under 150,000 clones, about 87% were seen once, and the ten largest hold 3% to 4%. The sequenced sample consisted of PBMCs or T cells enriched from blood (not recorded which). The chain carries TRBV10-1 and TRBJ1-1; 7 positions match TRBD1. This TCR was sampled from a man aged 50 to 60 in a cohort exposed to, infected with or recovered from COVID-19 (not recorded which). The CDR3 sequence: CASSGDRVGPEAFF. Here the CDR3 DNA reads TGCGCCAGCAGTGGTGACAGGGTCGGTCCTGAAGCTTTCTTT.